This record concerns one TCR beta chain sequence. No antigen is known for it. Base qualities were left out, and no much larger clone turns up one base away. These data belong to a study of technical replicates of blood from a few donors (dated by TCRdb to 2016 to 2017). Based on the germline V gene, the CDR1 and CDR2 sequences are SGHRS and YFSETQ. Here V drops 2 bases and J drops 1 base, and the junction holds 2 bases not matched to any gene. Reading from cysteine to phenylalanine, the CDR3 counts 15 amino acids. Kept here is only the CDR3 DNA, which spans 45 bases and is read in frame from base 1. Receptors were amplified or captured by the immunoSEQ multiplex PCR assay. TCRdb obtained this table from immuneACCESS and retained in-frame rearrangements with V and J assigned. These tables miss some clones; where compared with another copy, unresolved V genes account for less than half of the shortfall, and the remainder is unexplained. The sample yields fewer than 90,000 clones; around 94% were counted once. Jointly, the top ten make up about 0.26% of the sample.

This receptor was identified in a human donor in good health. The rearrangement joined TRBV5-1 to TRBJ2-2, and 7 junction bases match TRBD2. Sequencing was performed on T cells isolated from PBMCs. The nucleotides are TGCGCCAGCAGCTTCCAGCGGGGGAACACCGGGGAGCTGTTTTTT. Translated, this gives CASSFQRGNTGELFF.